Below are 16 T cell receptor beta chains sequenced from a single sample in a study of T cell repertoires in cytomegalovirus infection. TCRdb re-derived calls from the reads in MiXCR, one entry per CDR3 protein. The sample lists 300,000 or so distinct CDR3 sequences, around 25% occurring once. The sequenced sample consisted of PBMCs. These receptors were collected from a human donor in good health (CMV status not recorded). Some clones in this sample may be carry-over from other donors' samples.

V gene TRBV15 combines with J gene TRBJ2-7; D tentatively fits TRBD1 or TRBD2 (5 bases each). Looked up from germline, CDR1 is LNHNV and CDR2 is YYDKDF (reference sequence). This CDR3 contains 14 residues. Trimming cost V 0 bases and J 4 bases, with 10 bases left between them. Here the CDR3 reads CATSRDLGGYEQYF. The CDR3 DNA sequence: TGTGCCACCAGCAGAGATCTTGGGGGTTACGAGCAGTACTTC. The variable domain in full, with the rest retrieved from reference TRBV15 and TRBJ2-7, is DAMVIQNPRYQVTQFGKPVTLSCSQTLNHNVMYWYQQKSSQAPKLLFHYYDKDFNNEADTPDNFQSRRPNTSFCFLDIRSPGLGDTAMYLCATSRDLGGYEQYFGPGTRLTVT.

This clonotype was seen a few times. In nucleotides, the CDR3 is TGCGCCAGCAGCCAAGAGGGACAATACTACGAGCAGTACTTC. Its translation: CASSQEGQYYEQYF. The chain uses TRBV4-1 and TRBJ2-7; weak D call: TRBD1 (6 bases). Trimming removed 0 bases at V and 3 bases at J, with 9 bases between. CDR1 is MGHRA and CDR2 is YSYEKL in the germline V gene. CDR3 length: 14 residues.

The chain uses TRBV4-2 and TRBJ1-5; unclear D gene. This CDR3 comprises 13 residues. Germline CDR1 reads LGHNA; CDR2 reads YNFKEQ. V lost 1 base to trimming and J lost 4 bases, with 5 bases between them. The CDR3 spells CASSQAVNQPQHF. CDR3 DNA: TGTGCCAGCAGCCAAGCCGTAAATCAGCCCCAGCATTTT.

This clonotype appeared a few times. The chain employs TRBV6-6 and TRBJ1-5, with TRBD1 identical over 7 bases. The CDR3 runs to 15 residues. Per the germline V gene, CDR1 is MNHNY and CDR2 is SVGAGI (reference sequence). Trimming took 7 bases from V and 2 from J; bases not matched to a gene: 8. In DNA, the CDR3 is TGTGCCAGCACCTGGATCGACAGGGGCAATCAGCCCCAGCATTTT. This sequence encodes CASTWIDRGNQPQHF.

The chain couples TRBV2 to TRBJ2-7, with 8 bases fitting TRBD2. The CDR3 runs 13 residues. Germline trimming cut 6 bases from V and 6 bases from J; bases unmatched to any gene: 7. Germline CDR1 is SNHLY and CDR2 is FYNNEI. CDR3 DNA sequence: TGTGCCAGCAGCGGAGCGGGAGATGGCGAGCAGTACTTC. Its protein product is CASSGAGDGEQYF. Based on the CDR3 plus reference TRBV2 and TRBJ2-7, the full variable domain is EPEVTQTPSHQVTQMGQEVILRCVPISNHLYFYWYRQILGQKVEFLVSFYNNEISEKSEIFDDQFSVERPDGSNFTLKIRSTKLEDSAMYFCASSGAGDGEQYFGPGTRLTVT.

The J gene is TRBJ1-1, the V gene TRBV6-1; TRBD1 is a possible D gene (5 bases). CDR3 length: 15 residues. The V end lost 5 bases, the J end lost 1 base, and 14 bases lay between the germline ends. Germline lookup yields CDR1 MNHNS and CDR2 SASEGT. The CDR3 loop is CASSFNRLRNTEAFF. The DNA for the CDR3 is TGTGCCAGCAGTTTTAACAGGTTAAGGAACACTGAAGCTTTCTTT.

This clonotype was counted only a few times. The chain is built from TRBV5-6 and TRBJ1-6, with D perhaps matching TRBD1 (6 bases). From germline, CDR1 is SGHDT and CDR2 YYEEEE. V was pared by 3 bases and J by 2 bases, with 9 bases between. The CDR3 is made up of 15 amino acids. CDR3 loop: CASSSQGPYNSPLHF. CDR3 nucleotides: TGTGCCAGCAGCTCACAGGGTCCCTATAATTCACCCCTCCACTTT.

This clonotype was recorded a few times. The chain carries TRBV28 and TRBJ1-2; D is perhaps TRBD1 (5 bases). The CDR3 contains 11 residues. Germline assignment: CDR1 MDHEN and CDR2 SYDVKM. V lost 8 bases, J lost 1 base, and 5 bases lay in between. The chain's CDR3 is CASDSNYGYTF. DNA of the CDR3: TGTGCCAGCGACAGTAACTATGGCTACACCTTC.

This chain uses TRBV9 with TRBJ2-5; TRBD2 matches 7 bases. With V trimmed by 0 bases and J by 7 bases, 3 bases remained unmatched. Per the germline V gene, CDR1 is SGDLS and CDR2 is YYNGEE. The CDR3 sequence is 13 residues long. CDR3 amino acids: CASSVESSGTQYF. The CDR3 nucleotides are TGTGCCAGCAGCGTAGAATCTAGCGGGACCCAGTACTTC.

This CDR3 reads CASISGLQREETQYF. The CDR3 DNA reads TGTGCCAGCATCTCGGGACTCCAAAGGGAAGAGACCCAGTACTTC. The V and J genes are TRBV28 and TRBJ2-5, with D possibly being TRBD2 (6 bases). With 7 bases removed from V and 3 bases from J, the gap between germline ends came to 18 bases. Germline lookup yields CDR1 MDHEN and CDR2 SYDVKM. CDR3 length equals 15 residues.

This clonotype was recorded a few times. The J gene is TRBJ2-3, the V gene TRBV15; 11 nucleotides match TRBD2. V lost 4 bases and J lost 1; bases outside the gene matches: 4. In germline, CDR1 is LNHNV, CDR2 YYDKDF (reference sequence). The CDR3 extends over 16 amino acids. The DNA of the CDR3 is TGTGCCACCAGCAAAGGACTAGCGGGTGGCACAGATACGCAGTATTTT. This translates into CATSKGLAGGTDTQYF.

This clonotype was seen many times. The chain joins TRBV7-2 to TRBJ1-5; D remains unclear. The V gene lost 3 bases and the J gene lost 4 bases, with 4 bases spanning the gap. Germline assignment: CDR1 SGHTA and CDR2 FQGNSA. CDR3 length equals 12 residues. The CDR3 DNA reads TGTGCCAGCAGCTTTCAAAATCAGCCCCAGCATTTT. Protein: CASSFQNQPQHF.

The gene calls are TRBV19 and TRBJ1-1; weak D call: TRBD1 (6 bases). Germline V lookup: CDR1 LNHDA, CDR2 SQIVND (reference sequence). The CDR3 is 13 amino acids. V lost 8 bases to trimming and J lost 10 bases, with 20 bases between them. CDR3 protein: CASSEGGAPGAFF. The CDR3 DNA follows: TGTGCCAGTTCCGAGGGGGGGGCGCCCGGAGCTTTCTTT.

CDR3 loop: CASRGQFNQPQHF. The CDR3 DNA reads TGTGCCAGCAGGGGACAGTTCAATCAGCCCCAGCATTTT. The V call is TRBV28, the J call TRBJ1-5; TRBD1 aligns across 7 bases. The CDR3 is made up of 13 amino acids. The V gene's germline CDR1 is MDHEN and CDR2 SYDVKM. J lost 3 bases, V lost 6 bases, and 2 bases had no gene match.

This clonotype has ten or more counts. The J gene is TRBJ2-7, the V gene TRBV7-2; the D is unclear. The CDR3 contains 11 residues. Germline V gives CDR1 SGHTA, CDR2 FQGNSA. Trimming took off 6 bases at V and 7 bases at J, with 10 bases between the two ends. CDR3 sequence (DNA): TGTGCCAGCAGTGTGTATACAGAGCAGTACTTC. Translating gives CASSVYTEQYF. Supplemented by reference TRBV7-2 and TRBJ2-7, the full variable domain reads GAGVSQSPSNKVTEKGKDVELRCDPISGHTALYWYRQSLGQGLEFLIYFQGNSAPDKSGLPSDRFSAERTGGSVSTLTIQRTQQEDSAVYLCASSVYTEQYFGPGTRLTVT.

At least ten counts were recorded for this clonotype. The chain recombines TRBV7-2 with TRBJ2-7; 9 bases agree with TRBD1. The V gene end was trimmed by 5 bases and the J gene end by 6 bases; junction bases not matched to a gene: 5. Germline values: CDR1 SGHTA, CDR2 FQGNSA. This CDR3 contains 13 residues. DNA for the CDR3: TGTGCCAGCAGCCGGGACAGGGTTGGCGAGCAGTACTTC. It translates to CASSRDRVGEQYF.